Each of the 19 T cell receptor beta chains below was sequenced from the same sample in a study of blood T cell repertoires in COVID-19. The data were produced by immunoSEQ multiplex PCR, yet TCRdb's version contains in-frame clones alone and is incomplete. The data contain 300,000 to 450,000 clones, about 90% of them singletons. The sequencing input was PBMCs or T cells enriched from blood (not recorded which). The receptors shown here come from a man aged 35 to 55 in a cohort exposed to, infected with or recovered from COVID-19 (not recorded which).

This chain links TRBV7-9 with TRBJ2-2; 9 nucleotides agree with TRBD1. The J segment lost 6 bases and the V segment lost 1 base, leaving 3 bases of the junction unmatched. This CDR3 contains 15 residues. Looked up from germline, CDR1 is SEHNR and CDR2 is FQNEAQ (reference sequence). CDR3 DNA sequence: TGTGCCAGCAGCTTAGGGAGGACAGGGGCCGGGGAGCTGTTTTTT. Translated, it gives CASSLGRTGAGELFF. Using reference TRBV7-9 and TRBJ2-2 for the parts outside the CDR3, the full variable domain is DTGVSQNPRHKITKRGQNVTFRCDPISEHNRLYWYRQTLGQGPEFLTYFQNEAQLEKSRLLSDRFSAERPKGSFSTLEIQRTEQGDSAMYLCASSLGRTGAGELFFGEGSRLTVL.

The chain recombines TRBV6-5 with TRBJ1-2; possible D gene TRBD1, 6 bases. V was cut by 4 bases and J by 8 bases, with 17 bases left in between. Per germline, CDR1 MNHEY and CDR2 SVGAGI. This CDR3 has 14 residues. This CDR3 reads CASSLTGSLGGYTF. As DNA, the CDR3 is TGTGCCAGCAGTTTAACAGGGAGTTTGGGGGGCTACACCTTC.

The V gene is TRBV7-3, the J gene TRBJ2-3; weak D call: TRBD2 (5 bases). The CDR3 extends over 15 amino acids. CDR1 SGHTA and CDR2 FQGTGA come from the germline V gene. Trimming removed 3 bases at V and 4 bases at J, with 14 bases between. The CDR3 DNA sequence: TGTGCCAGCAGCTTCGGTGGAGGTTCCCCAGATACGCAGTATTTT. This sequence encodes CASSFGGGSPDTQYF.

The rearrangement links TRBV5-1 to TRBJ2-7; D might be TRBD1 (7 bases). This CDR3 region has 15 residues. The V end lost 1 base, the J end lost 3 bases, and 14 bases lay between the germline ends. CDR1 is SGHRS, CDR2 YFSETQ, per germline. For the CDR3, the DNA is TGCGCCAGCAGCTTGCAGGCAGGGGGGATCTACGAGCAGTACTTC. Translating gives CASSLQAGGIYEQYF.

This clone was seen just once. This sample also contains other DNA sequences that code for the same CDR3. The V gene is TRBV5-1, the J gene TRBJ1-2; the D is unclear. The V and J ends lost 0 bases and 8 bases respectively, with 8 bases between them. Per germline, CDR1 SGHRS and CDR2 YFSETQ. The CDR3 length is 12 residues. The CDR3 loop reads CASSLESRGYTF. The CDR3 DNA reads TGCGCCAGCAGCTTGGAGAGTCGCGGCTACACCTTC.

V usage is TRBV11-2 and J usage is TRBJ2-3, with 7 bases fitting TRBD2. After removal of 9 bases from V and 0 bases from J, the junction contained 6 bases not matched to a gene. The CDR3 totals 14 residues. Germline V CDR1 and CDR2: SGHAT, FQNNGV. CDR3 DNA sequence: TGTGCCAGTGGGGAGGGGCTAAGCACAGATACGCAGTATTTT. This codes for CASGEGLSTDTQYF.

The chain has TRBV19 and TRBJ1-1, with D uncertain. Trimming took off 7 bases at V and 0 bases at J, with 9 bases between the two ends. CDR1 and CDR2 from the germline V gene are LNHDA and SQIVND (reference sequence). This CDR3 has 13 residues. The CDR3 DNA is TGTGCCAGTACACCGGGTGTGAACACTGAAGCTTTCTTT. Translating gives CASTPGVNTEAFF.

The rearrangement uses TRBV21-1 and TRBJ1-5; no DNA check was done on the table's D call, TRBD1. TRBV21-1 counts as a pseudogene. CDR3 size: 15 residues. CDR3 sequence reads: CASSKVKRQSQPQHF. The DNA for the CDR3 is TGTGCCAGCAGCAAAGTTAAGAGACAGTCTCAGCCCCAGCATTTT.

CDR3: CASSFQASGKSRGINEQFF. CDR3 DNA: TGTGCCAGCAGCTTCCAGGCTAGCGGAAAAAGTCGGGGAATAAATGAGCAGTTCTTC. The rearrangement links TRBV11-2 to TRBJ2-1; 7 bases align to TRBD2. The trim removed 3 bases at V and 7 bases at J, leaving 21 bases unmatched. This CDR3 is 19 amino acids long. The germline V gene has CDR1 SGHAT and CDR2 FQNNGV.

The rearrangement links TRBV19 to TRBJ1-5; possibly TRBD1 for D (6 bases). Germline values: CDR1 LNHDA, CDR2 SQIVND (reference sequence). The CDR3 is 14 residues long. Trimming took off 6 bases at V and 8 bases at J, with 17 bases between the two ends. The CDR3 nucleotides are TGTGCCAGTAGGAGGGCCCCAGGGGAAAAGCCCCAGCATTTT. This codes for CASRRAPGEKPQHF.

The chain is built from TRBV5-8 and TRBJ2-7, with 7 bases identical to TRBD2. The V gene end was trimmed by 4 bases and the J gene end by 2 bases; junction bases not matched to a gene: 9. The CDR3 covers 15 residues. The germline V gene has CDR1 SGHTS and CDR2 YDEGEE. CDR3 in DNA: TGTGCCAGCAGCCCCGGCGGGGGACTTACCTACGAGCAGTACTTC. Protein: CASSPGGGLTYEQYF.

The CDR3 protein is CASSEVNSNQPQHF. The CDR3 coding sequence is TGTGCCAGCAGTGAAGTAAATAGCAATCAGCCCCAGCATTTT. The chain links TRBV2 to TRBJ1-5; D remains ambiguous. The germline V gene encodes CDR1 SNHLY and CDR2 FYNNEI. The V gene lost 1 base and the J gene lost 0 bases, with 4 bases spanning the gap. There are 14 residues in the CDR3.

The chain is built from TRBV25-1 and TRBJ2-7, with D maybe TRBD1 (5 bases). The CDR3 runs to 14 residues. Germline V gene sequence: CDR1 MGHDK, CDR2 SYGVNS. V lost 3 bases, J lost 6 bases, and 15 bases lay in between. The CDR3 nucleotides read TGTGCCAGCAGTGAGGGTCAGGGTAAGGCCGAGCAGTACTTC. Protein product: CASSEGQGKAEQYF.

This chain uses TRBV18 with TRBJ2-5, with a tentative D call TRBD1 (6 bases). The V gene's germline CDR1 is KGHSH and CDR2 LQKENI. V was shortened by 3 bases and J by 5 bases, with 19 bases between the two germline ends. The CDR3 is made up of 16 amino acids. The CDR3 DNA sequence: TGTGCCAGCTCACCCCCCCTGGGGGCTAGTTCGGAGACCCAGTACTTC. It yields the protein CASSPPLGASSETQYF.

In this sample, this clone turned up once. The chain has TRBV24-1 and TRBJ2-7; 9 nucleotides match TRBD1. Germline CDR1 is KGHDR and CDR2 is SFDVKD. There are 16 residues in the CDR3. The trim removed 5 bases at V and 6 bases at J, leaving 13 bases unmatched. This CDR3 is CATSVQQGTGWAEQYF. The CDR3 coding sequence is TGTGCCACCAGTGTCCAGCAGGGGACAGGGTGGGCCGAGCAGTACTTC.

J is TRBJ1-3 and V is TRBV6-5, with D possibly TRBD1 on 6 matching bases. V was clipped by 5 bases and J by 4 bases, with 15 bases between them. The CDR3 covers 15 residues. Germline loops: CDR1 MNHEY, CDR2 SVGAGI. Here the CDR3 reads CASSTQGRKGNTIYF. CDR3 DNA: TGTGCCAGCAGTACCCAGGGGCGAAAAGGAAACACCATATATTTT.

The count of this clone is one. Other DNA variants within this sample encode the same CDR3. The V call is TRBV5-1, the J call TRBJ2-7; tentatively, D is TRBD1 (5 bases). Germline V gene sequence: CDR1 SGHRS, CDR2 YFSETQ. The CDR3 length is 15 residues. The germline V and J ends were trimmed by 0 bases and 1 base, with 11 bases remaining between them. The DNA of the CDR3 is TGCGCCAGCAGCTTGGCGGCAGGGAATTCCTACGAGCAGTACTTC. Translated, it gives CASSLAAGNSYEQYF.

The chain carries TRBV19 and TRBJ2-5; 10 nucleotides agree with TRBD2. This CDR3 contains 15 residues. V gave up 6 bases and J gave up 6 bases; unmatched junction bases: 10. Germline values: CDR1 LNHDA, CDR2 SQIVND (reference sequence). The DNA of the CDR3 is TGTGCCAGTAGCCAAGCGACTAGCGGGCCTAAGACCCAGTACTTC. It codes for CASSQATSGPKTQYF.

The chain couples TRBV19 to TRBJ2-7, with 8 nucleotides matching TRBD1. Germline V gene lookup returns CDR1 LNHDA and CDR2 SQIVND (reference sequence). The trim removed 4 bases at V and 4 bases at J, leaving 6 bases unmatched. The CDR3 runs to 14 residues. CDR3 coding DNA: TGTGCCAGTAGTACCCGGACAGGGAAATACGAGCAGTACTTC. Translating gives CASSTRTGKYEQYF.